The clone carrying this T cell receptor beta chain was observed a few times. Its matching antigen is unknown. These data belong to a study of molecular identifiers for immune sequencing clone quantification. Study findings and constraints: Reportedly, one cell's Jurkat TCR RNA was detected within 1,200,000 naive CD8 cells.

V shed 1 base and J 3 bases; nucleotides not matched to a gene: 9. The CDR3 sequence is 17 residues long. CDR1 and CDR2 (germline): SGHTA, FQGTGA. Each CDR3 protein is one row after TCRdb ran MiXCR on the PCR reads. The sample records about 500,000 distinct CDR3 sequences, roughly a fifth being singletons. The sequence was collected from a human donor in good health. Some libraries in this study had Jurkat cell RNA spiked in. The chain has TRBV7-3 and TRBJ2-1; 7 bases agree with TRBD2. Sequenced input: naive CD8+ T cells from blood, with Jurkat cell RNA spiked in. Subset reported: FACS-sorted CD8+CD4-CCR7+CD45RA+ naive T cells. CDR3: CASSLIGGSLFYNEQFF. The CDR3 DNA is TGTGCCAGCAGCTTAATCGGCGGGAGCCTCTTCTACAATGAGCAGTTCTTC.